Sequencing of this T cell receptor (beta chain) was carried out in a study of response to subunit inactivated influenza vaccine. Study-level points and caveats: Few new T cells, the authors suggested, are recruited by each seasonal influenza vaccination.

V shed 1 base and J 6 bases; nucleotides not matched to a gene: 6. Germline V gene sequence: CDR1 DFQATT, CDR2 SNEGSKA (reference sequence). The CDR3 is 14 amino acids. TCRdb processed the RT-PCR reads anew with MiXCR; each CDR3 protein has one entry. The table has approximately 490,000 distinct CDR3 sequences, roughly 7.9% seen once. Turning to this clonotype: As yet, its antigen is unknown.

The rearrangement links TRBV20-1 to TRBJ1-5, with TRBD1 matching 7 bases. The receptor's source is a man aged 50 to 75 who received an inactivated influenza vaccine. Sample: PBMCs from blood, taken about 23 months after vaccination. The CDR3 sequence: CSARGQGAGQPQHF. In DNA, the CDR3 is TGCAGTGCTAGAGGACAGGGAGCGGGTCAGCCCCAGCATTTT.